What follows describes a single T cell receptor (beta chain). Libraries were prepared by immunoSEQ multiplex PCR; TCRdb keeps only in-frame clonotypes and omits some of them. The sample lists roughly 59,000 clones; more than 85% were seen once. These data originate in a study of control samples from healthy donors and cancer patients. The CDR3 sequence is 16 residues long. Trimming removed 2 bases from V and 2 bases from J, with 17 bases in between. The V and J genes are TRBV5-7 and TRBJ2-7; TRBD2 might be the D (7 bases). TRBV5-7 is an ORF for which the function is uncertain. Sequences were obtained from PBMCs. This receptor was taken from a man aged 40-49 years with colorectal cancer. In nucleotides, the CDR3 is TGTGCCAGCAGCTTCGGACGGGGGGCGCAGACCTACGAGCAGTACTTC. Its translation: CASSFGRGAQTYEQYF.